This T cell receptor (beta chain) was retrieved from a study of shared clonotypes between healthy human individuals. Regarding this clone: Antigen unknown.

Trimming took 4 bases from V and 10 from J; bases not matched to a gene: 10. The CDR3 is made up of 14 amino acids. CDR1 and CDR2 (germline): SGHVS, FQNEAQ. The protocol was immunoSEQ multiplex PCR, while the TCRdb copy is restricted to in-frame clones and leaves out a portion. The table has under 700,000 clones, approximately 95% seen once. General study findings and limits: Memory subsets generally showed smaller estimated richness than naive subsets did.

Naive CD8 cells comprised CD45RO-negative, CCR7-positively selected cells, excluding terminally differentiated effector memory CD45RA+ cells. The sequenced material came from naive CD8+ T cells sorted from blood. This receptor was identified in a woman in her 30s in good health. The chain carries TRBV7-8 and TRBJ2-1; 7 bases fit TRBD2. Here the CDR3 reads CASSSTRLAQEQFF. CDR3 bases: TGTGCCAGCAGCTCTACTAGACTAGCACAGGAGCAGTTCTTC. The variable domain in full, with the rest retrieved from reference TRBV7-8 and TRBJ2-1, is GAGVSQSPRYKVAKRGQDVALRCDPISGHVSLFWYQQALGQGPEFLTYFQNEAQLDKSGLPSDRFFAERPEGSVSTLKIQRTQQEDSAVYLCASSSTRLAQEQFFGPGTRLTVL.